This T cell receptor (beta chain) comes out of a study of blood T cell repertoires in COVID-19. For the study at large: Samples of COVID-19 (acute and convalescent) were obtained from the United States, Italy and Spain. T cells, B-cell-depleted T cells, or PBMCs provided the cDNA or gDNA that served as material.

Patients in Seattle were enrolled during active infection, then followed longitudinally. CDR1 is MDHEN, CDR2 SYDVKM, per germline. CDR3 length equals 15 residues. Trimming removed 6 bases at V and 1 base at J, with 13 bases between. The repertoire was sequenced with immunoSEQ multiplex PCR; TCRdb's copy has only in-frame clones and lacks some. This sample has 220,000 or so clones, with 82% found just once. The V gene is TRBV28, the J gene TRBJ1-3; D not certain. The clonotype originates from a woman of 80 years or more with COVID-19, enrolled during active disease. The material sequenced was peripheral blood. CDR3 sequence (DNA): TGTGCCAGCAGCCCGCCGTCGGGTTCTGGAAACACCATATATTTT. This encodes CASSPPSGSGNTIYF.